A selection of T cell receptor beta chains follows, all from one sample in a study of T cell repertoires in cytomegalovirus infection. TCRdb reanalysed the reads using MiXCR and keeps one entry per CDR3 protein. The sample records some 700,000 distinct CDR3 sequences, approximately 34% being singletons. The sample comprised PBMCs. These receptors were obtained from a human donor in good health (CMV status not recorded). Some clones in this sample may be carry-over from other donors' samples. CDR3s include the opening cysteine and the closing phenylalanine or tryptophan. D genes are given only for firm matches. Clone size is shown for a subset of rows, as once, few, many or a class of expanded clone.

. TRBJ1-6 TRBV6-4 . TGTGCCAGCAGTGACTCAAAAAATTCACCCCTCCACTTT CASSDSKNSPLHF
. TRBJ2-5 TRBV14 once TGTGCCAGCAGCCAAGGGAAAGAGACCCAGTACTTC CASSQGKETQYF
TRBD1 TRBJ2-1 TRBV2 few TGTGCCAGCAGTGAGACAGGGGGAGACAATGAGCAGTTCTTC CASSETGGDNEQFF
. TRBJ2-1 TRBV7-6 . TGTGCCAGCAGCTTAAATCTCGGCGGGGGCCCAAATGAGCAGTTCTTC CASSLNLGGGPNEQFF
TRBD1 TRBJ2-2 TRBV7-8 many TGTGCCAGCAGCTTAGTAGGGGGACAGGGTTTGAACACCGGGGAGCTGTTTTTT CASSLVGGQGLNTGELFF
. TRBJ2-5 TRBV25-1 many TGTGCCAGCAGTGGAAGTCCGGGTGTTCAAGAGACCCAGTACTTC CASSGSPGVQETQYF
TRBD2 TRBJ2-1 TRBV7-2 many TGTGCCAGCAGCATAGGGACTAGCGGAAACTCCTACAATGAGCAGTTCTTC CASSIGTSGNSYNEQFF
. TRBJ1-2 TRBV7-9 few TGTGCCAGCAGCTCCGGGCAGTCAATCCCCTATGGCTACACCTTC CASSSGQSIPYGYTF
. TRBJ1-4 TRBV7-8 few TGTGCCAGCAGATCGGGATCCACTAATGAAAAACTGTTTTTT CASRSGSTNEKLFF
. TRBJ1-5 TRBV27 few TGTGCCAGCAGTTTAAGGGGGGGGGCAGTCTATAGCAATCAGCCCCAGCATTTT CASSLRGGAVYSNQPQHF
. TRBJ2-3 TRBV7-2 once TGTGCCAGCAGCTTCCCCAGAGGGTTGGGAGATACGCAGTATTTT CASSFPRGLGDTQYF
. TRBJ2-2 TRBV10-3 . TGTGCCATCAGTGAGCCCCAGACAGGCACCGGGGAGCTGTTTTTT CAISEPQTGTGELFF
. TRBJ1-1 TRBV19 . TGTGCCAGTAGTCGAAAATTGACTGAAGCTTTCTTT CASSRKLTEAFF
. TRBJ2-7 TRBV20-1 . TGCAGTGCTAGAGATTTGACAGGCTCCTACGAGCAGTACTTC CSARDLTGSYEQYF
TRBD1 TRBJ2-7 TRBV29-1 few TGCAGCGTGGGGACAGGAGCATCGGACGAGCAGTACTTC CSVGTGASDEQYF
. TRBJ2-1 TRBV7-2 few TGTGCCAGCAGCTTCCTGGGACCCACCTACAATGAGCAGTTCTTC CASSFLGPTYNEQFF
. TRBJ2-1 TRBV18 few TGTGCCAGCTCACCCTTTTCCGGATCAACCTACAATGAGCAGTTCTTC CASSPFSGSTYNEQFF
. TRBJ2-7 TRBV19 . TGTGCCAGTCGCTGGGGCCATAGCTCCTACGAGCAGTACTTC CASRWGHSSYEQYF
. TRBJ2-7 TRBV4-1 . TGCGCCAGCAGCCAAGAGAGAGGGGACGAGCAGTACTTC CASSQERGDEQYF
TRBD2 TRBJ2-3 TRBV6-8 few TGTGCCAGCAGTTACTCCGGACTAGCGGGAGGTAATACGCAGTATTTT CASSYSGLAGGNTQYF
. TRBJ2-1 TRBV6-5 . TGTGCCAGCAGTTACGGGCGGATCTCCTACAATGAGCAGTTCTTC CASSYGRISYNEQFF
. TRBJ1-5 TRBV6-1 . TGTGCCAGCAGTGGGACAGTCGATCGTCCCCAGCATTTT CASSGTVDRPQHF
TRBD2 TRBJ2-2 TRBV12-3/TRBV12-4 . TGTGCCAGCAGTTTAGCGGGGGTAGCGGGGAACACCGGGGAGCTGTTTTTT CASSLAGVAGNTGELFF
. TRBJ1-1 TRBV6-8 . TGTGCCAGCAGTGGCACCTACGGTGAAGCTTTCTTT CASSGTYGEAFF
. TRBJ1-5 TRBV7-2 few TGTGCCAGCAGCTTAGAAGTCGGCTTCAATCAGCCCCAGCATTTT CASSLEVGFNQPQHF
. TRBJ1-1 TRBV7-3 few TGTGCCAGCAGTATGTGGGGAGGGAACACTGAAGCTTTCTTT CASSMWGGNTEAFF
TRBD2 TRBJ2-1 TRBV20-1 . TGCAGTGCTTACGGGACTAGCGATCCTTCCTACAATGAGCAGTTCTTC CSAYGTSDPSYNEQFF
TRBD1 TRBJ1-1 TRBV6-2/TRBV6-3 many TGTGCCAGCAGTCCATACGGGACAGCGAACACTGAAGCTTTCTTT CASSPYGTANTEAFF
. TRBJ1-6 TRBV15 . TGTGCCACCAGCAGGGCCCGCCGGGCACCCCTCCACTTT CATSRARRAPLHF
TRBD1 TRBJ2-7 TRBV7-6 few TGTGCCAGCAGCTTACTGCCCGGGACAGGGGACTTCGAGCAGTACTTC CASSLLPGTGDFEQYF
TRBD2 TRBJ2-1 TRBV7-2 many TGTGCCAGCAGCCCGAGTAGCGGACTAGCGGCGAGCAATGAGCAGTTCTTC CASSPSSGLAASNEQFF
TRBD2 TRBJ2-5 TRBV27 . TGTGCCAGCAGTTTTACTAGCGGGTACCAAGAGACCCAGTACTTC CASSFTSGYQETQYF
. TRBJ1-1 TRBV5-1 . TGCGCCAGCATCCTTATAGGCGGAATGAACACTGAAGCTTTCTTT CASILIGGMNTEAFF
. TRBJ1-4 TRBV23-1 . TGCGCCAGCAGTCAAATCCCTCGTGGGCTTCCACCAAAGAATGAAAAACTGTTTTTT CASSQIPRGLPPKNEKLFF
. TRBJ2-7 TRBV14 . TGTGCCAGCAGCCAAGGGCAGGGGACCCACGAGCAGTACTTC CASSQGQGTHEQYF
TRBD1 TRBJ1-5 TRBV29-1 . TGCAGCGTGACAGGGTTGGGCAATCAGCCCCAGCATTTT CSVTGLGNQPQHF
. TRBJ2-2 TRBV12-3/TRBV12-4 . TGTGCCAGCAGTTTGGGCCGAAAGAACACCGGGGAGCTGTTTTTT CASSLGRKNTGELFF
. TRBJ1-2 TRBV4-1 . TGCGCCAGCAGCCAAGTTAACGCCAGGTTGGGCTACACCTTC CASSQVNARLGYTF
TRBD1 TRBJ1-2 TRBV24-1 few TGTGCCACCAGTGATCGGGGACAGGGGCATGGCTACACCTTC CATSDRGQGHGYTF
TRBD1 TRBJ2-7 TRBV10-3 . TGTGCCATCAGTGGAAGGACAGGGAGCGAGCAGTACTTC CAISGRTGSEQYF
. TRBJ2-3 TRBV6-6 . TGTGCCCGCAGGATAACGGGGACCGATACGCAGTATTTT CARRITGTDTQYF
. TRBJ1-2 TRBV6-2/TRBV6-3 . TGTGCCAGCAGTCTCACTTTGTCGGCAGGGGTGAACGGCTACACCTTC CASSLTLSAGVNGYTF
TRBD1 TRBJ1-6 TRBV2 . TGTGCCAGCAGGGGGGGACAGGGGTCCGGAGGCTCCTATAATTCACCCCTCCACTTT CASRGGQGSGGSYNSPLHF